Below are 14 T cell receptor beta chains sequenced from a single sample in a study of blood T cell repertoires in COVID-19. The method was immunoSEQ multiplex PCR; TCRdb's version includes in-frame clones alone and lacks a portion of them. This sample has roughly 250,000 clones, with 75% to 90% found just once. What was sequenced was PBMCs or T cells enriched from blood (not recorded which). The receptors come from a woman under 40 who had recovered from COVID-19.

The CDR3 region has the DNA TGTGCCGGGGAGGGACTAGCGGGGGTCTACAATGAGCAGTTCTTC. Amino acid sequence: CAGEGLAGVYNEQFF. The rearrangement links TRBV5-8 to TRBJ2-1, with TRBD2 identical over 14 bases. Germline V CDR1 and CDR2: SGHTS, YDEGEE. The CDR3 is 15 residues long. Unmatched junction bases numbered 6, after V lost 10 bases and J lost 3 bases.

The chain is built from TRBV21-1 and TRBJ2-2; the D segment call TRBD2 is taken from the table without a DNA check. TRBV21-1 corresponds to a pseudogene. The CDR3 consists of 16 residues. CDR3 in amino acids: CASSKGWLAKDWELFF. In nucleotides, the CDR3 is TGTGCCAGCAGCAAAGGTTGGCTAGCGAAAGACTGGGAGCTGTTTTTT.

This clone showed up just once. This rearrangement joins TRBV28 to TRBJ2-1, with 14 bases matching TRBD2. Germline V gene lookup returns CDR1 MDHEN and CDR2 SYDVKM. CDR3 size: 13 residues. V lost 9 bases, J lost 8 bases, and 3 bases stayed unmatched. The CDR3 DNA reads as TGTGCCAGTAGACTAGCGGGAGGGGATGAGCAGTTCTTC. Translation: CASRLAGGDEQFF.

Regarding this clone: This sample includes further DNA sequences coding for the same CDR3. The chain joins TRBV28 to TRBJ1-1; D is possibly TRBD1 (6 bases). V lost 3 bases, J lost 0 bases, and 8 bases lay in between. The V gene's germline CDR1 is MDHEN and CDR2 SYDVKM. This CDR3 has 14 amino acids. The CDR3 nucleotides read TGTGCCAGCAGTTTGGGACAAATGAACACTGAAGCTTTCTTT. Translated: CASSLGQMNTEAFF.

This clone was seen a single time. J is TRBJ1-3 and V is TRBV6-1; a possible D gene is TRBD1 (6 bases). The CDR3 consists of 14 residues. Trimming removed 3 bases from V and 7 bases from J, with 13 bases in between. Germline lookup yields CDR1 MNHNS and CDR2 SASEGT. This CDR3 is CASSDQTGANTIYF. DNA of the CDR3: TGTGCCAGCAGTGATCAGACAGGCGCCAACACCATATATTTT.

The chain is built from TRBV7-9 and TRBJ2-1; no reliable D call. The CDR3 sequence is 12 residues long. Deletions cut 4 bases from V and 13 bases from J, with 14 bases between. Germline V gene lookup returns CDR1 SEHNR and CDR2 FQNEAQ (reference sequence). CDR3 protein: CASSSLLAVQFF. In nucleotides, the CDR3 is TGTGCCAGCAGCTCCCTCTTAGCAGTTCAGTTCTTC.

This clone showed up just once. This chain connects TRBV28 to TRBJ1-4; the D is unclear. Germline V lookup: CDR1 MDHEN, CDR2 SYDVKM. V dropped 5 bases and J dropped 6 bases, with 10 bases sitting between them. The CDR3 length is 13 residues. Written as DNA, the CDR3 is TGTGCCAGCAGTCCGGTCCGGGATGAAAAACTGTTTTTT. Translated: CASSPVRDEKLFF.

V is TRBV6-5 and J is TRBJ2-1, with D possibly TRBD2 on 6 matching bases. Germline CDR1 MNHEY, CDR2 SVGAGI. V was clipped by 6 bases and J by 4 bases, with 16 bases between them. This CDR3 spans 15 amino acids. For the CDR3, the DNA is TGTGCCAGCAGCCCCCGACCTGGAGGGTACAATGAGCAGTTCTTC. Protein: CASSPRPGGYNEQFF.

This clone was observed a few times. Other DNA sequences in this sample translate to the same CDR3. J is TRBJ1-3 and V is TRBV7-9; 8 bases are shared with TRBD1. CDR1 is SEHNR and CDR2 is FQNEAQ in the germline V gene (reference sequence). The CDR3 runs to 14 residues. V lost 1 base and J lost 4; bases outside the gene matches: 0. DNA for the CDR3: TGTGCCAGCAGCTTAGGGACAGGGGGAAACACCATATATTTT. Translation gives CASSLGTGGNTIYF.

The chain is built from TRBV12-5 and TRBJ2-3; 9 positions agree with TRBD1. Germline V gene sequence: CDR1 LGHNT, CDR2 FRNRAP. CDR3 length: 14 residues. V shed 6 bases and J 4 bases; nucleotides not matched to a gene: 5. The CDR3 reads CASGPGQGPDTQYF. The CDR3 DNA reads TGTGCTAGTGGCCCGGGACAGGGCCCAGATACGCAGTATTTT.

The chain links TRBV2 to TRBJ1-1; weak D call: TRBD1 (6 bases). CDR1 and CDR2 (germline): SNHLY, FYNNEI. The V end lost 6 bases, the J end lost 0 bases, and 17 bases lay between the germline ends. This CDR3 spans 16 amino acids. The CDR3 sequence is CASSSNRVGLNTEAFF. CDR3 sequence (DNA): TGTGCCAGCAGCTCCAACAGGGTCGGGCTGAACACTGAAGCTTTCTTT.

A few counts support this clone. The rearrangement links TRBV15 to TRBJ1-2; 7 positions agree with TRBD1. Germline CDR1 and CDR2: LNHNV and YYDKDF (reference sequence). With V trimmed by 3 bases and J by 8 bases, 15 bases remained unmatched. The CDR3 has 16 amino acids. In DNA, the CDR3 is TGTGCCACCAGCAGTGCCCCCCCCGACAGGGCCGAGGGCTACACCTTC. It codes for CATSSAPPDRAEGYTF.

This chain uses TRBV18 with TRBJ2-7; D may be TRBD1 (6 bases). The CDR3 loop spans 14 amino acids. The ends were cut back, 3 bases at V and 4 bases at J, with 13 bases in the middle. The germline CDR1 and CDR2 sequences are KGHSH and LQKENI. DNA for the CDR3: TGTGCCAGCTCACCTCTACAGGGACCTTACGAGCAGTACTTC. This gives the protein CASSPLQGPYEQYF. The whole variable domain, remainder taken from reference TRBV18 and TRBJ2-7, is NAGVMQNPRHLVRRRGQEARLRCSPMKGHSHVYWYRQLPEEGLKFMVYLQKENIIDESGMPKERFSAEFPKEGPSILRIQQVVRGDSAAYFCASSPLQGPYEQYFGPGTRLTVT.

This chain connects TRBV24-1 to TRBJ1-2, with 7 bases fitting TRBD1. V trimming: 2 bases; J trimming: 7 bases; junction bases outside the gene matches: 12. This CDR3 is built from 16 residues. Germline V gene lookup returns CDR1 KGHDR and CDR2 SFDVKD. The DNA of the CDR3 is TGTGCCACCAGTGATTATAAGGGGGCAGGAGTTTTTGGCTACACCTTC. Amino acids: CATSDYKGAGVFGYTF.